The rows below give T cell receptor beta chains drawn from one sample of a study of T cells in Graves' hyperthyroidism and ophthalmopathy. TCRdb re-derived calls from the multiplex PCR reads in MiXCR, one entry per CDR3 protein. The sample holds hundreds of thousands of distinct CDR3 sequences; 35% are singletons and the top ten take 30% to 40%. Sequenced sample: blood. These receptors were taken from a woman aged 40 to 55 with Graves' hyperthyroidism. Each CDR3 is given with its conserved first and last residue. Fields, in order: J gene, V gene, D gene, clone size, CDR3 DNA, CDR3 protein. D genes are given only for firm matches. A clone size is listed for some rows: how often the clone was seen (once, few, many), or a class if it is expanded.

>TRBJ1-6|TRBV20-1|NA|many
TGCAGTGCTAGCCCAGGGAGCTCCTATAATTCACCCCTCCACTTT
CSASPGSSYNSPLHF
>TRBJ2-7|TRBV10-3|TRBD2|many
TGTGCCATCAGGGTAGCGGGAAACTACGAGCAGTACTTC
CAIRVAGNYEQYF
>TRBJ2-7|TRBV10-3|NA|NA
TGTGCCAGCAGTTTGTGGACCGGCGGCTACGAGCAGTACTTC
CASSLWTGGYEQYF
>TRBJ1-2|TRBV7-2|NA|many
TGTGCCAGCAGCCCTCAGACGGGAGGGGACTATGGCTACACCTTC
CASSPQTGGDYGYTF
>TRBJ1-6|TRBV4-1|NA|NA
TGCGCCAGCAGCAGAAGCTCAGGGGTAGTCTATAATTCACCCCTCCACTTT
CASSRSSGVVYNSPLHF
>TRBJ1-3|TRBV6-5|NA|NA
TGTGCCAGCAGTGAAGCGCAGGTGGCTAACGGGAACACCATATATTTT
CASSEAQVANGNTIYF
>TRBJ2-1|TRBV11-2|NA|NA
TGTGCCAGCAGATTACGACAGGAAGGTTTCAATGAGCAGTTCTTC
CASRLRQEGFNEQFF
>TRBJ1-6|TRBV6-1|NA|few
TGTGCCAGCAAAACAGTAAATTCACCCCTCCACTTT
CASKTVNSPLHF
>TRBJ2-5|TRBV5-5|NA|many
TGTGCCAGCAGCTCCTGGGCCACAGGGATTGGAGAGACCCAGTACTTC
CASSSWATGIGETQYF
>TRBJ1-4|TRBV7-9|NA|NA
TGTGCCAGCAGCTTAGCGGACGACCCCTTCTATCGCCTGTTTTTT
CASSLADDPFYRLFF
>TRBJ1-4|TRBV25-1|NA|NA
TGTGCCAGCTCACCAGGGTCGGACGAAAAACTGTTTTTT
CASSPGSDEKLFF
>TRBJ2-7|TRBV19|NA|many
TGTGCCAGTACTATCTCAGGCCTCGGTTCCTACGAGCAGTACTTC
CASTISGLGSYEQYF
>TRBJ1-1|TRBV6-5|NA|NA
TGTGCCAGCAGTTTAATCGGGGCAGGGCGTATGAACACTGAAGCTTTCTTT
CASSLIGAGRMNTEAFF
>TRBJ2-5|TRBV9|TRBD1|few
TGTGCCAGCACTTCCACAGGGGGCCGTACAGAGACCCAGTACTTC
CASTSTGGRTETQYF
>TRBJ2-7|TRBV6-5|NA|NA
TGTGCCAGCAGGTCGACAGACCTACGTTCCTATCACGAGCAGTACTTC
CASRSTDLRSYHEQYF
>TRBJ1-3|TRBV13|NA|many
TGTGCCAGCAGCTACCGAGACACCATATATTTT
CASSYRDTIYF
>TRBJ2-5|TRBV5-6|TRBD1|many
TGTGCCAGCAGCGGTGGACAGGGGGGTGGAGAGACCCAGTACTTC
CASSGGQGGGETQYF
>TRBJ2-5|TRBV7-2|TRBD2|many
TGTGCCAGCAGCGCCCGGGCTAGCGGGCTTCAAGAGACCCAGTACTTC
CASSARASGLQETQYF
>TRBJ2-7|TRBV6-5|NA|few
TGTGCCAGCACCCCTGGGGGGCGCGACTACGAGCAGTACTTC
CASTPGGRDYEQYF
>TRBJ1-2|TRBV7-9|TRBD1|few
TGCGCCAGCAGCCCGGGACAGGGGGTCCTCTATGGCTACACCTTC
CASSPGQGVLYGYTF
>TRBJ2-5|TRBV19|TRBD2|many
TGTGCCAGTAGTACAGCGGGAGGGCGAGAGACCCAGTACTTC
CASSTAGGRETQYF
>TRBJ1-6|TRBV6-5|NA|NA
TGTGCCAGCAGTTACTCGAAGGGCCCCCTCCACTTT
CASSYSKGPLHF
>TRBJ2-5|TRBV6-5|NA|NA
TGTGCCAGCAGTCTGACAGCGGGCCCACAAGAGACCCAGTACTTC
CASSLTAGPQETQYF
>TRBJ1-6|TRBV5-4|NA|many
TGTGCCTGGGGACCAGGCGAAAATTCACCCCTCCACTTT
CAWGPGENSPLHF
>TRBJ1-3|TRBV4-3|NA|NA
TGCGCCAGCAGCCCGGGCCGTTACTCTGGAAACACCATATATTTT
CASSPGRYSGNTIYF
>TRBJ1-2|TRBV10-3|NA|many
TGTGCCATCAGGCCTACAGGGATTAACTATGGCTACACCTTC
CAIRPTGINYGYTF
>TRBJ2-7|TRBV7-8|NA|NA
TGTGCCAGCAGCCAAGTCCGGGACCCGACCTACGAGCAGTACTTC
CASSQVRDPTYEQYF
>TRBJ2-5|TRBV19|TRBD1|NA
TGTGCCAGTAGTAGTCGGGGGACAGGGGGCCAGCAAGAGACCCAGTACTTC
CASSSRGTGGQQETQYF
>TRBJ1-2|TRBV2|NA|NA
TGTGCTCGAGGGGATACCTCCTTCTATGGCTACACCTTC
CARGDTSFYGYTF
>TRBJ2-5|TRBV29-1|TRBD1|many
TGCAGCGCACCAGGGGGCGCGGAGACCCAGTACTTC
CSAPGGAETQYF
>TRBJ2-5|TRBV12-3/TRBV12-4|NA|few
TGTGCCAGCGGTTATGGGGTTAAGCTCCAAGAGACCCAGTACTTC
CASGYGVKLQETQYF
>TRBJ1-6|TRBV2|TRBD1|few
TGTGCCAGCTCACCGCCGGGACAGGGTGTAGATTCACCCCTCCACTTT
CASSPPGQGVDSPLHF
>TRBJ2-5|TRBV7-8|NA|many
TGTGCCAGCAGCTTAGTCGGGAAACAAGAGACCCAGTACTTC
CASSLVGKQETQYF
>TRBJ2-7|TRBV30|TRBD2|few
TGTGCCTGGAGTGTCGCGGGAGCTTACGAGCAGTACTTC
CAWSVAGAYEQYF
>TRBJ2-5|TRBV6-6|NA|few
TGTGCCAGCAGTTACGGAGCGTACCAAGAGACCCAGTACTTC
CASSYGAYQETQYF
>TRBJ2-2|TRBV7-9|NA|NA
TGTGCCATTGGGGGCGGGGGGGAGCTGTTTTTT
CAIGGGGELFF
>TRBJ1-2|TRBV5-8|NA|many
TGTGCCAGCAGCCTTACACAGACCTATGGCTACACCTTC
CASSLTQTYGYTF
>TRBJ1-2|TRBV7-2|NA|many
TGTGCCAGCAGCCCTAGTGGCCAGGGGTACTATGGCTACACCTTC
CASSPSGQGYYGYTF
>TRBJ1-2|TRBV2|NA|NA
TGTGCCAGCAGGACTAGCGGGAACCCCGCCGGCTACACCTTC
CASRTSGNPAGYTF
>TRBJ1-4|TRBV2|TRBD1|many
TGTGCCAGCAGCCCGGACAGGGTTAGGGAAAAACTGTTTTTT
CASSPDRVREKLFF
>TRBJ1-2|TRBV10-1|TRBD1|many
TGCGCCAGCAGTGAAGGAGGGACAGGAGACTATGGCTACACCTTC
CASSEGGTGDYGYTF
>TRBJ1-2|TRBV2|NA|many
TGTGCCAGGGAACAGGGCAACTATGGCTACACCTTC
CAREQGNYGYTF
>TRBJ1-3|TRBV11-2|NA|many
TGTGCCAGCAGCTGGAGGGAGGTTACTGGAAACACCATATATTTT
CASSWREVTGNTIYF
>TRBJ2-7|TRBV5-1|TRBD2|NA
TGCGCCAGCAGCCTCCTGGGACTAGCGGGGTACGAGCAGTACTTC
CASSLLGLAGYEQYF
>TRBJ1-2|TRBV5-4|NA|NA
TGTGCCAGCAGGATGACGGGGGCGGAAGGCTACACCTTC
CASRMTGAEGYTF
>TRBJ2-5|TRBV5-4|NA|many
TGTGCCAGCGGGCAGGGGCAAGAGACCCAGTACTTC
CASGQGQETQYF
>TRBJ1-2|TRBV27|NA|few
TGTGCCAGCAGTTTATACCCCAGCCACTATGGCTACACCTTC
CASSLYPSHYGYTF
>TRBJ2-5|TRBV20-1|TRBD2|many
TGCAGTGCGACACGATGGACTAGCAGACAAGAGACCCAGTACTTC
CSATRWTSRQETQYF
>TRBJ1-2|TRBV25-1|TRBD1|NA
TGTGCTAGCCTCGGACAGGCCGGGAGCTACACCTTC
CASLGQAGSYTF
>TRBJ1-5|TRBV5-1|NA|many
TGCGCCAGCAGCACCGGCGAGGGCAATCAGCCCCAGCATTTT
CASSTGEGNQPQHF
>TRBJ2-7|TRBV20-1|NA|few
TGCAGTGCCCTACTTTCTAGCTGGGCGTCCTACGAGCAGTACTTC
CSALLSSWASYEQYF